This paragraph covers one T cell receptor beta chain sequence. Its antigen is undetermined. Trimming shortened V by 9 bases and J by 3 bases, and 11 bases separated the two germline ends. This CDR3 is built from 13 residues. CDR1 and CDR2 (germline): LNHDA, SQIVND (reference sequence). Amplification used 60 Vbeta primers and 13 Jbeta primers. Some clones are missing from TCRdb's copy, which holds only in-frame ones; the method was immunoSEQ multiplex PCR. The sample consists of under 150,000 clones, around three quarters of them appearing once. The record originates from a study of cytomegalovirus exposure and HLA in healthy donors. General study points: In a later analysis, at a false discovery rate of 0.05, roughly 17,000 TCR beta sequences matched HLA alleles.

Sequencing was done on a sample of PBMCs. The chain recombines TRBV19 with TRBJ2-2; a possible D gene is TRBD1 (6 bases). The sequence was collected from a man aged 18 to 29 in good health and CMV-seronegative. CDR3: CASLGQHTGELFF. CDR3 nucleotides: TGTGCCAGCCTGGGACAACACACCGGGGAGCTGTTTTTT. The variable domain in full, with the rest retrieved from reference TRBV19 and TRBJ2-2, is DGGITQSPKYLFRKEGQNVTLSCEQNLNHDAMYWYRQDPGQGLRLIYYSQIVNDFQKGDIAEGYSVSREKKESFPLTVTSAQKNPTAFYLCASLGQHTGELFFGEGSRLTVL.